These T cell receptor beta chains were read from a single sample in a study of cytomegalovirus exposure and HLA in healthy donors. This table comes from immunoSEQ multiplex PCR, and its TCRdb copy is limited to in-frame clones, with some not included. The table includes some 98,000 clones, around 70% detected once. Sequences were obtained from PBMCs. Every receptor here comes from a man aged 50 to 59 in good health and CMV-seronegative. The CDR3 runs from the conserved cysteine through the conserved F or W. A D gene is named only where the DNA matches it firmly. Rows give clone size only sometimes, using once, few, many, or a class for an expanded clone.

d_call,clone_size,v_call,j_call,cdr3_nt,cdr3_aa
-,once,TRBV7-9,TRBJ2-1,TGTGCCAGCAGCTTAGGAAGCTTTAGTGAGCAGTTCTTC,CASSLGSFSEQFF
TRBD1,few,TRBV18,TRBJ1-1,TGTGCCAGCTCACCTAGGGGACAGGGTAACTTGATGAACACTGAAGCTTTCTTT,CASSPRGQGNLMNTEAFF
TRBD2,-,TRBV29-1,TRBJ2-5,TGCAGCGTTTACACTTTGGGACTAGCTTACGGAGAGACCCAGTACTTC,CSVYTLGLAYGETQYF
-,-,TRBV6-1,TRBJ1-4,TGTGCCAGCAGTGAGTTCAGGAAGGGGGAAAAACTGTTTTTT,CASSEFRKGEKLFF
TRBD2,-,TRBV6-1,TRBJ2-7,TGTGCCAGCAGGGAAATCGACCGCACGGGAGGGTTTGAGCAGTACTTC,CASREIDRTGGFEQYF
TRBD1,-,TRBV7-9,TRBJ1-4,TGTGCCAGCAGCTCGGGACAGGATAATGAAAAACTGTTTTTT,CASSSGQDNEKLFF
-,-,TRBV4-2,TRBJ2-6,TGTGCCAGCAGCCACGACGGGGGTCGCTCTGGGGCCAACGTCCTGACTTTC,CASSHDGGRSGANVLTF
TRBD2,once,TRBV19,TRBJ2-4,TGTGCCAGTAGTATATTTTCCCCTCCCCTGACTAGCGGGATTATAGCCAAAAACATTCAGTACTTC,CASSIFSPPLTSGIIAKNIQYF
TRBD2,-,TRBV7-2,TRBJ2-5,TGTGCCAGCAGCCCCCCCACTAACAGACTAGCGGGGGGGCAAGAGACCCAGTACTTC,CASSPPTNRLAGGQETQYF
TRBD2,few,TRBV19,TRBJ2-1,TGTGCCAGTAGGACGGGACTAGCGGGAGGATTTGAGCAGTTCTTC,CASRTGLAGGFEQFF
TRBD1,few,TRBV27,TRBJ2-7,TGTGCCAGCAGTTACCGGGACAGCAGCTCCTACGAGCAGTACTTC,CASSYRDSSSYEQYF
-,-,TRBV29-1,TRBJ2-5,TGCAGCGTGACGGGACTGACTCAAGAGACCCAGTACTTC,CSVTGLTQETQYF
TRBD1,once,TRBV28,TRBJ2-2,TGTGCCAGCAGCCTCAGGGGGTATCCCGCCGGGGAGCTGTTTTTT,CASSLRGYPAGELFF
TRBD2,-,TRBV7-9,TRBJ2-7,TGTGCCAGCAGCCACCCGGGACTAGCAGTTCCCGAGCAGTACTTC,CASSHPGLAVPEQYF
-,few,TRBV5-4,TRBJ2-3,TGTGCCAGCAGCTTGGGACAACTCACAGATACGCAGTATTTT,CASSLGQLTDTQYF
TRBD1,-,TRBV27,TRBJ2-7,TGTGCCAGCAGTACAGGGGGCCCCTACGAGCAGTACTTC,CASSTGGPYEQYF
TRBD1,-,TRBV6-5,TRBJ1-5,TGTGCCAGCAGGGACAGGGGAAGGAGCAATCAGCCCCAGCATTTT,CASRDRGRSNQPQHF
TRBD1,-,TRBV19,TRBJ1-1,TGTGCCAGTAGTTGGACAGGGGGCAGGGACACTGAAGCTTTCTTT,CASSWTGGRDTEAFF
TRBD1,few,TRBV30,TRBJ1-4,TGTGCCTGGAGTGACCCCGGGACAGCCGCTTCCAACATGTTTTTT,CAWSDPGTAASNMFF
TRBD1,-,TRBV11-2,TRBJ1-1,TGTGCCAGCAGGGAGAAAAACAGGGGACTGAACACTGAAGCTTTCTTT,CASREKNRGLNTEAFF
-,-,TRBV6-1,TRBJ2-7,TGTGCCAGCAGTGAAGGATGGCAGTCCTACGAGCAGTACTTC,CASSEGWQSYEQYF
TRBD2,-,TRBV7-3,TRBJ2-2,TGTGCCAGCAGCTTTAGCGGGACCCAAAACACCGGGGAGCTGTTTTTT,CASSFSGTQNTGELFF
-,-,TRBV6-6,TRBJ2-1,TGTGCCAGCAGTTACAGGGGCATGGGCTCGGGCAATGAGCAGTTCTTC,CASSYRGMGSGNEQFF
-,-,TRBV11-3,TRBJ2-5,TGTGCCAGCAGCTCCGAGGAGACCCAGTACTTC,CASSSEETQYF
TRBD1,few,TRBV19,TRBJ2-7,TGTGCCAGTAGTATAACAGGGGGCTACGAGCAGTACTTC,CASSITGGYEQYF
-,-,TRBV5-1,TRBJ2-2,TGCGCCAGCAGCTTTTTCGGGGAGACGCTGTTTTTT,CASSFFGETLFF
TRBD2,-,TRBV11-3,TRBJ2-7,TGTGCCAGCAGCCCCACTAGCGGGAGTAACGAGCAGTACTTC,CASSPTSGSNEQYF
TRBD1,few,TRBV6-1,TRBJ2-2,TGTGCCACCTCTCATCCGGGACAGATCACCGGGGAGCTGTTTTTT,CATSHPGQITGELFF
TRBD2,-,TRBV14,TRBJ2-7,TGTGCCAGTAGGACTAGCGGGAGTAACTCCTACGAGCAGTACTTC,CASRTSGSNSYEQYF
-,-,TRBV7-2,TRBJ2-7,TGTGCCAGCAGCGATACGCCGGGTAGCATCGCCTACGAGCAGTACTTC,CASSDTPGSIAYEQYF
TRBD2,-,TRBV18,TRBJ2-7,TGTGCCAGCTCACCTGGGGGGGGTCCTATGATGTACGAGCAGTACTTC,CASSPGGGPMMYEQYF
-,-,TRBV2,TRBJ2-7,TGTGCCAGCAGTGAAGCGCGCGCGATCGGGCAGTACTTC,CASSEARAIGQYF
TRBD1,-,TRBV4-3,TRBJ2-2,TGCGCCAGCAGCCAAGAAAGGGGGCTATGGGCCGGGGAGCTGTTTTTT,CASSQERGLWAGELFF
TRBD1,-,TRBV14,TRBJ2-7,TGTGCCAGCAGCCCCCCGATGGGACAGGGAGTATACGAGCAGTACTTC,CASSPPMGQGVYEQYF
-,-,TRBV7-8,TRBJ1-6,TGTGCCAGCAGCAGCGGACAGTTGAATTCACCCCTCCACTTT,CASSSGQLNSPLHF
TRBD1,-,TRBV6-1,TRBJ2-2,TGTGCCAGCACCCCGACAGGGACCACCGGGGAGCTGTTTTTT,CASTPTGTTGELFF
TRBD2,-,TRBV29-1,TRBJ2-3,TGCAGCGTATTCGGGACTAGCGGGGAGGTAAATACGCAGTATTTT,CSVFGTSGEVNTQYF
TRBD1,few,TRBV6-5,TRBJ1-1,TGTGCCAGCAGTCACCGACAGGGGAGAGCTTTCTTT,CASSHRQGRAFF
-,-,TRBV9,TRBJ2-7,TGTGCCAGCAGCGCCCTGACAGACTACGAGCAGTACTTC,CASSALTDYEQYF
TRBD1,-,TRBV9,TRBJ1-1,TGTGCCAGCAGCGTAGAGGGTGGGGGACAGGGCGCTGAAGCTTTCTTT,CASSVEGGGQGAEAFF
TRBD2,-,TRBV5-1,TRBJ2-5,TGCGCCAGCAGCATAGGACTAGCGGGACGCGAGACCCAGTACTTC,CASSIGLAGRETQYF
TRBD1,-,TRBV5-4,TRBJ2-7,TGTGCCAGCAGCGAGGGACAGGGGGCGATGGGGCAGTACTTC,CASSEGQGAMGQYF
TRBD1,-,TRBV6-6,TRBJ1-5,TGTGCCAGCAGATCGACCCAGGGGGCGGTCACTCAGCCCCAGCATTTT,CASRSTQGAVTQPQHF
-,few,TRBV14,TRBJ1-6,TGTGCCAGCAGCACTGGACAGCCTAATTCACCCCTCCACTTT,CASSTGQPNSPLHF
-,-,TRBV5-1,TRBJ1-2,TGCGCCAGCAGCTTGAGCCAACTTGGGACTTTCTATGGCTACACCTTC,CASSLSQLGTFYGYTF
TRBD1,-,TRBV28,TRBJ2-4,TGTGCCAGCAGTACAGGGGACAAAAACATTCAGTACTTC,CASSTGDKNIQYF
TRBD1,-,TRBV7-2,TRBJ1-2,TGTGCCAGCAGCCTCGACAGGGACCTTGGCTACACCTTC,CASSLDRDLGYTF
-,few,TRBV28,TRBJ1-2,TGTGCCAGCAGTTCGGGAGGAGAGGATAACTATGGCTACACCTTC,CASSSGGEDNYGYTF
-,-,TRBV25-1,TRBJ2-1,TGTGCCAGCAGTGATGTTCCTGGCTATGAGCAGTTCTTC,CASSDVPGYEQFF
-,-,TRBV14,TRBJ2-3,TGTGCCAGCAGCCAAATCCGAGCAGATACGCAGTATTTT,CASSQIRADTQYF
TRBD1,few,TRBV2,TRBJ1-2,TGTGCCAGCAGTGAAGTTCTCCGGGACAGGGGTTATGGCTACACCTTC,CASSEVLRDRGYGYTF
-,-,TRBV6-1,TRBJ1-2,TGTGCCAGCAGTGATTTAAGAAGTCGGGGCTACACCTTC,CASSDLRSRGYTF